These T cell receptor beta chains were read from a single sample in a study of blood T cell repertoires in COVID-19. Measured with immunoSEQ multiplex PCR; TCRdb has only the in-frame clones, and not every one. The repertoire consists of approximately 36,000 clones, with less than 90% occurring once and the leading ten covering approximately 1.7%. What was sequenced was peripheral blood. The receptor set was obtained from a man in his 60s with COVID-19, enrolled during active disease. Both conserved end residues are part of each CDR3. Each record gives: clone size, J gene, V gene, D gene, CDR3 length, CDR3 protein, CDR3 DNA. The D gene is left open where the match is weak. Expanded clones are given a class, and other clones once, few, many or no size at all.

>-|TRBJ1-2|TRBV19|TRBD1|17
CASSITATGASYYGYTF
TGTGCCAGTAGTATAACTGCGACAGGGGCCTCCTACTATGGCTACACCTTC
>-|TRBJ2-7|TRBV5-1|-|13
CASSFDTGIEQYF
TGCGCCAGCAGCTTTGACACAGGGATCGAGCAGTACTTC
>-|TRBJ1-2|TRBV5-5|-|15
CASSPGGILPYGYTF
TGTGCCAGCAGCCCGGGGGGGATCTTACCTTATGGCTACACCTTC
>-|TRBJ2-5|TRBV10-1|TRBD1|14
CAWTGARYQETQYF
TGCGCCTGGACAGGGGCGAGGTACCAAGAGACCCAGTACTTC
>-|TRBJ2-2|TRBV19|TRBD1|14
CASSQQGATGELFF
TGTGCCAGTAGTCAACAGGGGGCGACCGGGGAGCTGTTTTTT
>once|TRBJ2-2|TRBV10-3|TRBD2|15
CAISSTSGRTGELFF
TGTGCCATCAGTTCGACTAGCGGGAGGACCGGGGAGCTGTTTTTT
>-|TRBJ1-1|TRBV15|-|15
CATSRDRSLNTEAFF
TGTGCCACCAGCAGAGATCGGTCCTTGAACACTGAAGCTTTCTTT
>-|TRBJ1-2|TRBV6-2/TRBV6-3|-|12
CASSTGYYGYTF
TGTGCCAGCAGCACAGGGTACTATGGCTACACCTTC
>-|TRBJ1-1|TRBV29-1|-|12
CSAGQLDTEAFF
TGCAGCGCCGGACAGTTAGACACTGAAGCTTTCTTT
>-|TRBJ1-6|TRBV6-5|-|16
CASSYLSRGLTSPLHF
TGTGCCAGCAGTTACTTATCCAGGGGATTGACTTCACCCCTCCACTTT
>-|TRBJ1-4|TRBV7-6|-|15
CASSLEGQANEKLFF
TGTGCCAGCAGCTTAGAAGGACAAGCTAATGAAAAACTGTTTTTT
>-|TRBJ1-1|TRBV29-1|TRBD1|12
CSVAARQGEAFF
TGCAGCGTTGCCGCCCGACAGGGAGAAGCTTTCTTT
>once|TRBJ2-3|TRBV30|TRBD2|14
CAWKASGGTDTQYF
TGTGCCTGGAAGGCTAGCGGAGGCACAGATACGCAGTATTTT
>-|TRBJ1-1|TRBV28|-|15
CASRPGGSLNTEAFF
TGTGCCAGCAGACCCGGCGGCAGTCTGAACACTGAAGCTTTCTTT